Each of the 31 T cell receptor beta chains below was sequenced from the same sample in a study of identical twins. TCRdb re-analysed the 5' RACE reads in MiXCR, keeping a single row per CDR3 protein. The sample shows around 480,000 distinct CDR3 sequences, 13% to 15% of them seen only once. This sample was shared with a second study, whose subject was yellow fever vaccine responses in identical twins.

Source material: CD4+ T cells sorted from blood. The receptors were sampled from a woman under 30 in good health.

The chain recombines TRBV20-1 with TRBJ2-3; 11 nucleotides align to TRBD2. V dropped 1 base and J dropped 12; count of bases not matched to a gene: 3. Per the germline V gene, CDR1 is DFQATT and CDR2 is SNEGSKA (reference sequence). CDR3 length: 12 residues. The CDR3 loop is CSARVAGGPQYF. For the CDR3, the DNA is TGCAGTGCTAGAGTAGCGGGAGGGCCACAGTATTTT.

The chain combines TRBV5-1 with TRBJ2-1; a possible D gene is TRBD2 (6 bases). This CDR3 comprises 14 residues. Germline-derived CDR1 and CDR2 are SGHRS and YFSETQ. The V and J ends lost 6 bases and 7 bases respectively, with 17 bases between them. The CDR3 bases are TGCGCCAGCACCGGAGGGCCTTACCTAAATGAGCAGTTCTTC. Amino acid sequence: CASTGGPYLNEQFF.

A few counts support this clonotype. The V call is TRBV6-2 or TRBV6-3, the J call TRBJ1-1; D gene ambiguous. Germline values: CDR1 MNHEY, CDR2 SVGEGT. This CDR3 spans 14 amino acids. V lost 5 bases, J lost 1 base, and 11 bases lay in between. The CDR3 spells CASSAIGWNTEAFF. Here the CDR3 DNA reads TGTGCCAGCAGTGCTATAGGGTGGAACACTGAAGCTTTCTTT.

The chain is built from TRBV30 and TRBJ2-7; the D gene is possibly TRBD2 (5 bases). Germline V gene sequence: CDR1 GTSNPN, CDR2 SVGIG (reference sequence). Between the trimmed V and J ends, which lost 0 bases and 3 bases, there was a span of 9 bases. CDR3 length equals 13 residues. CDR3 region: CAWSVIGNYEQYF. In DNA form, the CDR3 reads TGTGCCTGGAGTGTTATCGGGAACTACGAGCAGTACTTC. Together with reference TRBV30 and TRBJ2-7, the CDR3 gives the full variable domain: SQTIHQWPATLVQPVGSPLSLECTVEGTSNPNLYWYRQAAGRGLQLLFYSVGIGQISSEVPQNLSASRPQDRQFILSSKKLLLSDSGFYLCAWSVIGNYEQYFGPGTRLTVT.

V and J are TRBV20-1 and TRBJ2-3, with 9 nucleotides matching TRBD2. Germline trimming cut 7 bases from V and 6 bases from J; bases unmatched to any gene: 8. The CDR3 covers 13 residues. Germline CDR1 is DFQATT and CDR2 is SNEGSKA (reference sequence). The CDR3 here is CSGSGRLDDTQYF. The CDR3 nucleotides are TGCAGTGGAAGCGGGAGGTTGGACGATACGCAGTATTTT.

V and J are TRBV20-1 and TRBJ2-5; 7 positions match TRBD2. This CDR3 has 19 residues. In germline, CDR1 is DFQATT, CDR2 SNEGSKA (reference sequence). J was trimmed by 1 base and V by 0 bases; bases with no gene match: 17. Here the CDR3 reads CSARDYFRESGTGQETQYF. CDR3 sequence (DNA): TGCAGTGCTAGAGACTATTTTCGTGAAAGCGGGACCGGCCAAGAGACCCAGTACTTC.

This clonotype has ten or more counts. This rearrangement joins TRBV5-1 to TRBJ2-2, with 9 bases that match TRBD1. V lost 2 bases and J lost 0; bases outside the gene matches: 5. This CDR3 has 17 residues. Per the germline V gene, CDR1 is SGHRS and CDR2 is YFSETQ. CDR3 protein: CASSLLGTGTNTGELFF. The CDR3 DNA sequence: TGCGCCAGCAGCTTACTTGGGACAGGGACGAACACCGGGGAGCTGTTTTTT.

In its sample, this clonotype was seen a few times. The genes are TRBV7-2 and TRBJ2-7; D remains ambiguous. The CDR3 length is 15 residues. Trimming took 2 bases from V and 0 from J, leaving 11 bases between them. Per the germline V gene, CDR1 is SGHTA and CDR2 is FQGNSA. Here the CDR3 DNA reads TGTGCCAGCAGCTTACTAACAGAACCCTCCTACGAGCAGTACTTC. Its protein product is CASSLLTEPSYEQYF.

This clonotype was picked up a small number of times. The chain employs TRBV20-1 and TRBJ2-3, with D possibly matching TRBD1 (5 bases). V lost 2 bases and J lost 1, with 13 bases in between. Germline loops: CDR1 DFQATT, CDR2 SNEGSKA (reference sequence). CDR3 length: 15 residues. This chain's CDR3 is CSARYVRDGTDTQYF. The CDR3 DNA follows: TGCAGTGCTAGATATGTCAGGGATGGCACAGATACGCAGTATTTT.

The chain has TRBV6-6 and TRBJ2-1; no firm D call. Per germline, CDR1 MNHNY and CDR2 SVGAGI (reference sequence). V dropped 6 bases and J dropped 7 bases, with 13 bases sitting between them. The CDR3 consists of 13 residues. CDR3 in DNA: TGTGCCAGCAGCCCTCCCATGGAAAATGAGCAGTTCTTC. It translates to CASSPPMENEQFF.

This clonotype showed up just a few times. V is TRBV7-2 and J is TRBJ2-7; TRBD2 is a possible D gene (6 bases). V lost 5 bases and J lost 0, with 17 bases in between. This CDR3 contains 16 residues. CDR1 is SGHTA, CDR2 FQGNSA, per germline. The CDR3 protein is CASSPSGGRSSYEQYF. In DNA form, the CDR3 reads TGTGCCAGCAGCCCCTCGGGTGGGAGGAGCTCCTACGAGCAGTACTTC. The variable domain in full, with the rest retrieved from reference TRBV7-2 and TRBJ2-7, is GAGVSQSPSNKVTEKGKDVELRCDPISGHTALYWYRQSLGQGLEFLIYFQGNSAPDKSGLPSDRFSAERTGGSVSTLTIQRTQQEDSAVYLCASSPSGGRSSYEQYFGPGTRLTVT.

This clonotype was observed a few times. This chain uses TRBV28 with TRBJ2-5; D unclear. V lost 9 bases to trimming and J lost 4 bases, with 15 bases between them. From germline, CDR1 is MDHEN and CDR2 SYDVKM. This CDR3 comprises 13 residues. CDR3 loop: CASGEGGIETQYF. In DNA form, the CDR3 reads TGTGCCAGTGGCGAAGGCGGTATAGAGACCCAGTACTTC. Based on the CDR3 plus reference TRBV28 and TRBJ2-5, the full variable domain is DVKVTQSSRYLVKRTGEKVFLECVQDMDHENMFWYRQDPGLGLRLIYFSYDVKMKEKGDIPEGYSVSREKKERFSLILESASTNQTSMYLCASGEGGIETQYFGPGTRLLVL.

This clonotype was seen a single time. The CDR3 DNA reads TGTGCCAGCAGACGCACCCAGGGCGCGTTATCCAAAAACATTCAGTACTTC. Translating it yields CASRRTQGALSKNIQYF. The rearrangement uses TRBV6-2 or TRBV6-3 and TRBJ2-4; maybe TRBD1 (5 bases). V was pared by 6 bases and J by 2 bases, with 20 bases between. Germline values: CDR1 MNHEY, CDR2 SVGEGT. The CDR3 has 17 amino acids.

This chain links TRBV2 with TRBJ1-4; D remains unclear. CDR1 and CDR2 (germline): SNHLY, FYNNEI. V lost 5 bases and J lost 0, with 10 bases in between. The CDR3 consists of 15 residues. CDR3 loop: CASSQESATNEKLFF. In DNA, the CDR3 is TGTGCCAGCAGTCAAGAGTCTGCAACTAATGAAAAACTGTTTTTT.

V and J are TRBV11-2 and TRBJ2-1; 14 nucleotides align to TRBD2. Germline lookup yields CDR1 SGHAT and CDR2 FQNNGV. With V trimmed by 2 bases and J by 3 bases, 6 bases remained unmatched. The CDR3 runs 18 residues. Here the CDR3 reads CASSLKTSGGVYYNEQFF. As DNA, the CDR3 is TGTGCCAGCAGCTTAAAGACTAGCGGGGGGGTATACTACAATGAGCAGTTCTTC.

The chain couples TRBV7-9 to TRBJ2-2; TRBD1 matches 9 bases. The ends lost 3 bases at V and 6 bases at J; junction bases unmatched: 5. Germline V gene sequence: CDR1 SEHNR, CDR2 FQNEAQ (reference sequence). CDR3 length: 15 amino acids. The CDR3 here is CASSFRQGESGELFF. CDR3 nucleotide sequence: TGTGCCAGCAGCTTCCGACAGGGGGAGTCCGGGGAGCTGTTTTTT. Using reference TRBV7-9 and TRBJ2-2 for the parts outside the CDR3, the full variable domain is DTGVSQNPRHKITKRGQNVTFRCDPISEHNRLYWYRQTLGQGPEFLTYFQNEAQLEKSRLLSDRFSAERPKGSFSTLEIQRTEQGDSAMYLCASSFRQGESGELFFGEGSRLTVL.

Remarks on this clonotype: A read error may account for a junction end that differs from germline. The V gene is TRBV18, the J gene TRBJ2-1, with 10 bases lining up with TRBD2. This CDR3 is 16 amino acids long. Germline CDR1 is KGHSH and CDR2 is LQKENI. For the CDR3, the DNA is TGCGCCAGCTCACCACTTATAGCGGGAGGAAGCAATGAGCAGTTCTTC. Translation gives CASSPLIAGGSNEQFF.

The gene calls are TRBV6-5 and TRBJ1-2; TRBD1 matches 9 bases. V lost 0 bases and J lost 2; bases outside the gene matches: 7. The CDR3 loop spans 17 amino acids. CDR1 and CDR2 from the germline V gene are MNHEY and SVGAGI. The CDR3 nucleotides read TGTGCCAGCAGTTACTCGGTTGTAGGGACAGGGAACTATGGCTACACCTTC. Amino acids: CASSYSVVGTGNYGYTF.

V is TRBV18 and J is TRBJ2-2; no firm D call. The CDR3 spans 16 residues. V dropped 1 base and J dropped 7 bases, with 16 bases sitting between them. Germline lookup yields CDR1 KGHSH and CDR2 LQKENI. The CDR3 DNA reads as TGTGCCAGCTCACCACAGCCCACGTCGTTTGGCGGGGAGCTGTTTTTT. It codes for CASSPQPTSFGGELFF.

This clonotype has just a few counts. The J gene is TRBJ2-1, the V gene TRBV27; 7 bases line up with TRBD2. V was clipped by 2 bases and J by 0 bases; unmatched bases: 4. The CDR3 is 16 amino acids. Per the germline V gene, CDR1 is MNHEY and CDR2 is SMNVEV (reference sequence). CDR3 nucleotides: TGTGCCAGCAGTTTACCTACTAGCGACTCCTACAATGAGCAGTTCTTC. The encoded protein is CASSLPTSDSYNEQFF.

This clonotype was observed a handful of times. DNA for the CDR3: TGTGCCAGCAGCCAGGAAGGGCAGTACTTTTCACCCCTCCACTTT. Protein: CASSQEGQYFSPLHF. The V gene is TRBV3-1, the J gene TRBJ1-6; D not resolved. V lost 3 bases, J lost 9 bases, and 15 bases lay in between. The germline V gene has CDR1 LGHDT and CDR2 YNNKEL (reference sequence). CDR3 length: 15 residues.

V usage is TRBV6-2 or TRBV6-3 and J usage is TRBJ2-2; tentatively, D is TRBD1 or TRBD2 (5 bases each). Trimming shortened V by 4 bases and J by 3 bases, and 15 bases separated the two germline ends. CDR1 and CDR2 from the germline V gene are MNHEY and SVGEGT. This CDR3 contains 16 residues. CDR3 residues: CASSSARGVDTGELFF. The DNA for the CDR3 is TGTGCCAGCAGTTCAGCGCGAGGGGTAGACACCGGGGAGCTGTTTTTT.

The table lists this clonotype with a few counts. V gene TRBV12-3 or TRBV12-4 combines with J gene TRBJ1-2, with 10 positions matching TRBD1. With 6 bases clipped from V and 6 bases from J, the junction kept 4 bases outside the gene matches. The CDR3 contains 13 residues. As DNA, the CDR3 is TGTGCCAGCAGGACAGGGGGCGATGATGGCTACACCTTC. Translating gives CASRTGGDDGYTF.

V gene TRBV5-1 combines with J gene TRBJ2-4; D possibly corresponds to TRBD1 (7 bases). Between the trimmed V and J ends, which lost 2 bases and 7 bases, there was a span of 19 bases. This CDR3 region has 16 residues. Per the germline V gene, CDR1 is SGHRS and CDR2 is YFSETQ. The CDR3: CASSFSRDSGRNIQYF. The CDR3 region has the DNA TGCGCCAGCAGCTTTTCGAGGGACAGCGGGCGGAACATTCAGTACTTC.

This clonotype was seen many times. The chain joins TRBV29-1 to TRBJ1-1; 7 bases match TRBD1. V shed 7 bases and J 0 bases; nucleotides not matched to a gene: 5. The CDR3 covers 13 residues. Germline V gene lookup returns CDR1 SQVTM and CDR2 ANQGSEA. CDR3 residues: CSARQGMNTEAFF. DNA for the CDR3: TGCAGCGCTCGACAGGGAATGAACACTGAAGCTTTCTTT.

This chain uses TRBV18 with TRBJ2-3; the D is unclear. Germline V gives CDR1 KGHSH, CDR2 LQKENI. This CDR3 has 16 amino acids. V was pared by 2 bases and J by 3 bases, with 15 bases between. Written as DNA, the CDR3 is TGTGCCAGCTCACCAAGTCCAGGCCTGGGGACAGATACGCAGTATTTT. As protein: CASSPSPGLGTDTQYF. The full variable domain, rest sourced from reference TRBV18 and TRBJ2-3, is NAGVMQNPRHLVRRRGQEARLRCSPMKGHSHVYWYRQLPEEGLKFMVYLQKENIIDESGMPKERFSAEFPKEGPSILRIQQVVRGDSAAYFCASSPSPGLGTDTQYFGPGTRLTVL.

This clonotype was observed many times. The rearrangement joins TRBV9 to TRBJ2-1, with 10 bases aligning to TRBD2. This CDR3 has 16 amino acids. Germline CDR1 is SGDLS and CDR2 is YYNGEE. V lost 1 base, J lost 2 bases, and 3 bases stayed unmatched. The CDR3 nucleotides are TGTGCCAGCAGCGTACCACTAGCGGGAACCTACAATGAGCAGTTCTTC. It translates to CASSVPLAGTYNEQFF.

The chain uses TRBV20-1 and TRBJ2-7, with a weak D call TRBD2 (6 bases). This CDR3 has 14 residues. Germline V gives CDR1 DFQATT, CDR2 SNEGSKA (reference sequence). V lost 6 bases to trimming and J lost 2 bases, with 17 bases between them. The CDR3 DNA sequence: TGCAGTGCCAAAATAGGGACTTCTGCCTACGAGCAGTACTTC. It is translated as CSAKIGTSAYEQYF.

The chain employs TRBV6-5 and TRBJ1-2, with TRBD1 as a possible D gene (6 bases). The CDR3 spans 14 residues. Germline CDR1 MNHEY, CDR2 SVGAGI. V was shortened by 0 bases and J by 4 bases, with 9 bases between the two germline ends. The CDR3 nucleotides are TGTGCCAGCAGTTACTCAACAGGGATCTATGGCTACACCTTC. Translation: CASSYSTGIYGYTF.

V gene TRBV24-1 combines with J gene TRBJ2-7; 8 positions agree with TRBD1. This CDR3 region has 15 residues. The V and J ends lost 2 bases and 3 bases, in that order; junction bases with no gene match: 5. Germline-derived CDR1 and CDR2 are KGHDR and SFDVKD. This CDR3 reads CATSDYRQGFYEQYF. For the CDR3, the DNA is TGTGCCACCAGTGATTACCGACAGGGGTTCTACGAGCAGTACTTC.

This clonotype was seen more than once but under ten times. V usage is TRBV10-3 and J usage is TRBJ2-1; 10 nucleotides match TRBD2. The CDR3 runs to 14 residues. V trimming: 5 bases; J trimming: 4 bases; junction bases outside the gene matches: 2. Per the germline V gene, CDR1 is ENHRY and CDR2 is SYGVKD. The CDR3 coding sequence is TGTGCCATCAGTACTAGCGGGGAATACAATGAGCAGTTCTTC. This translates into CAISTSGEYNEQFF.